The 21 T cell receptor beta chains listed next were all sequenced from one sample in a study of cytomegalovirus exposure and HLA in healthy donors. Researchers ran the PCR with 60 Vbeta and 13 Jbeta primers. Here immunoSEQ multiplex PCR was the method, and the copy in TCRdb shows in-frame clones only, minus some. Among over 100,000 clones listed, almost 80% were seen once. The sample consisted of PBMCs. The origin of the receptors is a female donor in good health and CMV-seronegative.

CDR3 sequence: CASSFQATSGRGDTQYF. Here the CDR3 DNA reads TGTGCCAGCAGTTTCCAGGCAACTAGCGGGAGAGGAGATACGCAGTATTTT. The J gene is TRBJ2-3, the V gene TRBV28; 11 positions match TRBD2. Trimming cost V 3 bases and J 5 bases; bases outside gene matches: 10. The CDR3 contains 17 residues. The V gene's germline CDR1 is MDHEN and CDR2 SYDVKM.

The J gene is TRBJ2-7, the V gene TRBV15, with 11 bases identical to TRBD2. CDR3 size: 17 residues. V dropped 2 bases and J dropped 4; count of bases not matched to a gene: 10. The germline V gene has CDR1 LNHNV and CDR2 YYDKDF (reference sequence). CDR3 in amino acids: CATSRHLSGTSGYEQYF. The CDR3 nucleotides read TGTGCCACCAGCAGACATCTCTCCGGGACTAGCGGATACGAGCAGTACTTC.

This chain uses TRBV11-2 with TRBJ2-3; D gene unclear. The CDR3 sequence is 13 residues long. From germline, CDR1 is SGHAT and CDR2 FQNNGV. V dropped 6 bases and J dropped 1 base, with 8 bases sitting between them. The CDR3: CASSQKRTDTQYF. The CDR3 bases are TGTGCCAGCAGTCAAAAGCGCACAGATACGCAGTATTTT. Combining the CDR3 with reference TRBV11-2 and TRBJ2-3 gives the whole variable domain EAGVAQSPRYKIIEKRQSVAFWCNPISGHATLYWYQQILGQGPKLLIQFQNNGVVDDSQLPKDRFSAERLKGVDSTLKIQPAKLEDSAVYLCASSQKRTDTQYFGPGTRLTVL.

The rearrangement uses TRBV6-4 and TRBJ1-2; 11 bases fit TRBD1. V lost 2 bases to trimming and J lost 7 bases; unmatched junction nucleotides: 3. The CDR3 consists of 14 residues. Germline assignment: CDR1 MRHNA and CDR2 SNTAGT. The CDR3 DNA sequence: TGTGCCAGCAGTGACCCCGGACAGGGGGCTGGCTACACCTTC. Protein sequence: CASSDPGQGAGYTF.

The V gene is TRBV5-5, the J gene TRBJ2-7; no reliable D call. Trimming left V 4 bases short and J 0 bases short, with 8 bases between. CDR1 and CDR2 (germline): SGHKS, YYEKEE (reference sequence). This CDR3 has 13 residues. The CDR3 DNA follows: TGTGCCAGCAGCGGCGGTTACTCCTACGAGCAGTACTTC. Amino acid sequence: CASSGGYSYEQYF.

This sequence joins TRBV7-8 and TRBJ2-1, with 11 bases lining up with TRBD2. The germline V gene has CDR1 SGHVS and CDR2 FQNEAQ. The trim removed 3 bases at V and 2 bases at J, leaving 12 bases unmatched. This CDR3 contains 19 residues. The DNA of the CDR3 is TGTGCCAGCAGCTTGGTCCCGGGACTAGCGGACCCCCCCTACAATGAGCAGTTCTTC. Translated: CASSLVPGLADPPYNEQFF.

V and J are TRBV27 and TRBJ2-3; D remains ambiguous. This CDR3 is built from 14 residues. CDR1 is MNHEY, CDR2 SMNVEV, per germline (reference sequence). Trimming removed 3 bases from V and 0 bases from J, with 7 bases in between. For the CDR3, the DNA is TGTGCCAGCAGTTTTCTCCAGAGCACAGATACGCAGTATTTT. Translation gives CASSFLQSTDTQYF.

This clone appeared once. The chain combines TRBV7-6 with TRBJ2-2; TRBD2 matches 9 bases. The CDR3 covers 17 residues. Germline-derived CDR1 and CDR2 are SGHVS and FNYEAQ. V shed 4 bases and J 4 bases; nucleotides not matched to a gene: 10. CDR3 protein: CASSSPGLAGFTGELFF. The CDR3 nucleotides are TGTGCCAGCAGCTCCCCGGGCCTAGCGGGATTCACCGGGGAGCTGTTTTTT.

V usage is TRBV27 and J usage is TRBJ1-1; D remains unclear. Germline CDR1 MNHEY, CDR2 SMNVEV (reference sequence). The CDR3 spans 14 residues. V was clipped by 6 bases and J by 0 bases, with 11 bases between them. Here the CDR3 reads CASRKEGLNTEAFF. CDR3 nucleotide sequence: TGTGCCAGCAGGAAGGAGGGTTTGAACACTGAAGCTTTCTTT.

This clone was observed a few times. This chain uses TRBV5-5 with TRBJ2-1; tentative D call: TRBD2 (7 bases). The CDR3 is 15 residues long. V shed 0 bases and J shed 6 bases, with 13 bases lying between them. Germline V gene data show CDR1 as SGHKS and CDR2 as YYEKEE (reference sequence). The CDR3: CASSLGGGGSNEQFF. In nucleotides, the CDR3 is TGTGCCAGCAGCTTGGGAGGGGGAGGGAGCAATGAGCAGTTCTTC.

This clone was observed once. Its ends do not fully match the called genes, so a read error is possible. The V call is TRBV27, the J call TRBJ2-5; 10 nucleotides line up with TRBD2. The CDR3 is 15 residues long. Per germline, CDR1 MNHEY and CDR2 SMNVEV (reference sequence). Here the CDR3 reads CASSSLAGDSEAQYF. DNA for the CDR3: TGTGCCAGCAGTTCTCTAGCGGGAGACTCAGAGGCCCAGTACTTC.

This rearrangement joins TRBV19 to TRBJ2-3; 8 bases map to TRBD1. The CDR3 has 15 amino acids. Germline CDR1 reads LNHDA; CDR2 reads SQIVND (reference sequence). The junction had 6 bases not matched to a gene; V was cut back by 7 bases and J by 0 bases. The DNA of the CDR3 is TGTGCCAGTAAAGGGACAGGAGCTAGCACAGATACGCAGTATTTT. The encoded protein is CASKGTGASTDTQYF.

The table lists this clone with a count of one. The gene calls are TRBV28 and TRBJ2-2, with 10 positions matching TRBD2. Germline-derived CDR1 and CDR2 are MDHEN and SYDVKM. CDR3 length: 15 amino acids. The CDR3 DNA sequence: TGTGTTGGACAGCCGGGACTAGCGAGCACCGGGGAGCTGTTTTTT. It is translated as CVGQPGLASTGELFF. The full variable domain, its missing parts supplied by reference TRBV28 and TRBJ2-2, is DVKVTQSSRYLVKRTGEKVFLECVQDMDHENMFWYRQDPGLGLRLIYFSYDVKMKEKGDIPEGYSVSREKKERFSLILESASTNQTSMYLCVGQPGLASTGELFFGEGSRLTVL.

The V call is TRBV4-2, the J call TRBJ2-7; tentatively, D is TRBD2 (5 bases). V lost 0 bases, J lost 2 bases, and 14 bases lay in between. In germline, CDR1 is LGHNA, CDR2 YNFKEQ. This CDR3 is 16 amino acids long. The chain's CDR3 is CASSQDPGERAYEQYF. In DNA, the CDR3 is TGTGCCAGCAGCCAAGATCCCGGGGAAAGAGCCTACGAGCAGTACTTC.

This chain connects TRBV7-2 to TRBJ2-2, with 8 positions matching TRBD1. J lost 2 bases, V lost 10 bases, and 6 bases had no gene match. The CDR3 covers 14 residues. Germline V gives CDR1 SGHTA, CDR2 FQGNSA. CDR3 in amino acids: CAIGQGLNTGELFF. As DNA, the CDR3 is TGTGCCATTGGACAGGGACTTAACACCGGGGAGCTGTTTTTT. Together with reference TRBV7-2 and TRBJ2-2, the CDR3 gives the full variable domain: GAGVSQSPSNKVTEKGKDVELRCDPISGHTALYWYRQSLGQGLEFLIYFQGNSAPDKSGLPSDRFSAERTGGSVSTLTIQRTQQEDSAVYLCAIGQGLNTGELFFGEGSRLTVL.

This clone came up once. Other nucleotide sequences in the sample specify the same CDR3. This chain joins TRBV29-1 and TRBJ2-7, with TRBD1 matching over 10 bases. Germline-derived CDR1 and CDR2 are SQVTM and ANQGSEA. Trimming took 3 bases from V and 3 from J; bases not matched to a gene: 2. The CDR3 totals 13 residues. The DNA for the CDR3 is TGCAGCGTTGAGAGGACAGGGGGCTACGAGCAGTACTTC. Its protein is CSVERTGGYEQYF.

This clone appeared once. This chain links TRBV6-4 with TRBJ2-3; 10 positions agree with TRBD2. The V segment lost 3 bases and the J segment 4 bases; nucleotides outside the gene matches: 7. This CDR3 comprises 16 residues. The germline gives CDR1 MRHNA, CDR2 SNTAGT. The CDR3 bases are TGTGCCAGCAGTGAACTCGGACTAGCGGAACCAGATACGCAGTATTTT. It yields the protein CASSELGLAEPDTQYF.

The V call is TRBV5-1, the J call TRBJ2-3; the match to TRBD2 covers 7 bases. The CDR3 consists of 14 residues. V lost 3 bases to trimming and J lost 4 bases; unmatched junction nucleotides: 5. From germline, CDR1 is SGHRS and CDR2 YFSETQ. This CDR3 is CASSSREGADTQYF. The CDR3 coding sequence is TGCGCCAGCAGCTCGAGGGAGGGAGCAGATACGCAGTATTTT.

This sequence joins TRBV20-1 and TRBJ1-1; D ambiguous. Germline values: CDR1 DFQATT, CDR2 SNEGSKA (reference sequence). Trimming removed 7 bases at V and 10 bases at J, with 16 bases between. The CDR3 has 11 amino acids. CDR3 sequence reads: CSVEITRGAFF. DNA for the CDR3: TGCAGTGTGGAAATCACCCGGGGAGCTTTCTTT.

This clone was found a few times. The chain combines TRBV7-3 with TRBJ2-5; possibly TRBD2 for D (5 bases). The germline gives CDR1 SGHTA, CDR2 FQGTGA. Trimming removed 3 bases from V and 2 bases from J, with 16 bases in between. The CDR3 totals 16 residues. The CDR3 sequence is CASSFSRLRGQETQYF. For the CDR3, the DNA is TGTGCCAGCAGCTTTTCCCGGCTACGGGGACAAGAGACCCAGTACTTC. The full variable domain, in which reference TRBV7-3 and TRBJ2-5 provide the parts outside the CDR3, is GAGVSQTPSNKVTEKGKYVELRCDPISGHTALYWYRQSLGQGPEFLIYFQGTGAADDSGLPNDRFFAVRPEGSVSTLKIQRTERGDSAVYLCASSFSRLRGQETQYFGPGTRLLVL.

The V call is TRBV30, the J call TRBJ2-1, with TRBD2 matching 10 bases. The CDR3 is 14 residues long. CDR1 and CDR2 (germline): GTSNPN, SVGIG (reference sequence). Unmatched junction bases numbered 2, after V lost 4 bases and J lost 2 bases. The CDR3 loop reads CAWKSGRAYNEQFF. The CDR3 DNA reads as TGTGCCTGGAAGAGCGGGAGGGCCTACAATGAGCAGTTCTTC.